The 18 T cell receptor beta chains in this list originate from one sample, sequenced in a study of cytomegalovirus exposure and HLA in healthy donors (dated by TCRdb to 2017 to 2019). The library was made by the immunoSEQ multiplex PCR assay. The multiplex PCR relied on a mix of 60 forward primers for TCR Vbeta segments and 13 reverse primers for TCR Jbeta segments. Entries here come from immuneACCESS through TCRdb and include only in-frame sequences with V and J called. Some clones fail to appear in such tables; in the studies checked, an unresolved V gene covers under half of the shortfall, and the cause of the remainder is unknown. In all, the sample holds 150,000 to 200,000 clones, and about 88% of those were seen once. Clones ranked in the top ten supply around 0.21% of the sample. Sequences were obtained from PBMCs. These receptors were taken from a girl younger than two in good health and CMV-seronegative.

V usage is TRBV5-5 and J usage is TRBJ2-5; D may be TRBD1 (5 bases). Deletions cut 1 base from V and 3 bases from J, with 10 bases between. Germline V gives CDR1 SGHKS, CDR2 YYEKEE (reference sequence). This CDR3 is 14 amino acids long. The CDR3 loop is CASSLWSGKETQYF. CDR3 nucleotides: TGTGCCAGCAGCTTGTGGTCAGGGAAAGAGACCCAGTACTTC.

V gene TRBV27 combines with J gene TRBJ2-7; 10 nucleotides align to TRBD1. J gave up 5 bases and V 5 bases, and 6 bases lay outside the gene matches. Germline-derived CDR1 and CDR2 are MNHEY and SMNVEV (reference sequence). The CDR3 spans 14 residues. The CDR3 DNA reads TGTGCCAGCAGTATGGGACAGGGGCAGCACGAGCAGTACTTC. Translated, it gives CASSMGQGQHEQYF.

The sample holds a few counts of this clone. V gene TRBV7-8 combines with J gene TRBJ2-1, with D possibly being TRBD2 (6 bases). The germline V gene encodes CDR1 SGHVS and CDR2 FQNEAQ. The CDR3 contains 14 residues. The ends were cut back, 1 base at V and 2 bases at J, with 6 bases in the middle. Here the CDR3 reads CASSLVAAYNEQFF. CDR3 nucleotides: TGTGCCAGCAGCTTAGTAGCGGCCTACAATGAGCAGTTCTTC.

This clone occurred once. V and J are TRBV27 and TRBJ1-6; 9 bases match TRBD1. This CDR3 region has 16 residues. The V gene end was trimmed by 3 bases and the J gene end by 10 bases; junction bases not matched to a gene: 10. In germline, CDR1 is MNHEY, CDR2 SMNVEV (reference sequence). The CDR3 is CASSFVPQGAGSPLHF. For the CDR3, the DNA is TGTGCCAGCAGTTTCGTTCCACAGGGGGCTGGATCACCCCTCCACTTT.

The rearrangement uses TRBV10-1 and TRBJ2-5; D might be TRBD2 (6 bases). The germline V and J ends were trimmed by 5 bases and 2 bases, with 9 bases remaining between them. This CDR3 region has 13 residues. In germline, CDR1 is WNHNN, CDR2 SYGVQD (reference sequence). The CDR3 reads CASSRRAQETQYF. CDR3 bases: TGCGCCAGCAGTAGGAGGGCGCAAGAGACCCAGTACTTC.

The chain links TRBV29-1 to TRBJ2-1, with 9 bases aligning to TRBD1. The germline CDR1 and CDR2 sequences are SQVTM and ANQGSEA. The CDR3 runs 14 residues. J gave up 8 bases and V 1 base, and 6 bases lay outside the gene matches. In DNA form, the CDR3 reads TGCAGCGTTGAAGCAGGGACAGGGCCCCATGAGCAGTTCTTC. Translating gives CSVEAGTGPHEQFF.

With regard to this clone: One end of the junction is discordant with germline, which a read error may explain. The chain uses TRBV2 and TRBJ2-7, with no clear D. The CDR3 contains 11 residues. CDR1 and CDR2 (germline): SNHLY, FYNNEI. The CDR3 coding sequence is TGTGCCAGCAGTGTCTACTACGAGCAGTGCTTC. As protein: CASSVYYEQCF. The entire variable domain, with the rest obtained from reference TRBV2 and TRBJ2-7, is as follows: EPEVTQTPSHQVTQMGQEVILRCVPISNHLYFYWYRQILGQKVEFLVSFYNNEISEKSEIFDDQFSVERPDGSNFTLKIRSTKLEDSAMYFCASSVYYEQCFGPGTRLTVT.

V and J are TRBV11-1 and TRBJ1-1; 9 bases match TRBD1. V was clipped by 6 bases and J by 4 bases; unmatched bases: 6. This CDR3 has 14 residues. Germline V CDR1 and CDR2: SGHAT, FQDESV (reference sequence). The CDR3 DNA reads TGTGCCAGCAGGCAGACAGGGGGTTTCACTGAAGCTTTCTTT. Protein sequence: CASRQTGGFTEAFF. The full variable domain, its missing parts supplied by reference TRBV11-1 and TRBJ1-1, is EAEVAQSPRYKITEKSQAVAFWCDPISGHATLYWYRQILGQGPELLVQFQDESVVDDSQLPKDRFSAERLKGVDSTLKIQPAELGDSAMYLCASRQTGGFTEAFFGQGTRLTVV.

The chain uses TRBV7-9 and TRBJ1-1; D may be TRBD1 (5 bases). Trimming stripped 5 bases from V and 4 bases from J, with 14 bases between. CDR3 length: 14 amino acids. CDR1 is SEHNR and CDR2 is FQNEAQ in the germline V gene (reference sequence). CDR3 sequence reads: CASSTPRGGTEAFF. For the CDR3, the DNA is TGTGCCAGCAGCACACCCCGGGGGGGCACTGAAGCTTTCTTT.

The DNA of the CDR3 is TGTGCCAGCAGCACTACAGGGATAGGAAGGCGGAACGAGCAGTACTTC. Its translation: CASSTTGIGRRNEQYF. The V and J genes are TRBV7-9 and TRBJ2-7, with TRBD1 as a possible D gene (6 bases). CDR3 length: 16 amino acids. Trimming shortened V by 5 bases and J by 5 bases, and 22 bases separated the two germline ends. Germline lookup yields CDR1 SEHNR and CDR2 FQNEAQ (reference sequence).

This chain joins TRBV7-8 and TRBJ2-7; TRBD2 matches 11 bases. There are 15 residues in the CDR3. Germline CDR1 reads SGHVS; CDR2 reads FQNEAQ. V gave up 5 bases and J gave up 3 bases; unmatched junction bases: 6. The CDR3 nucleotides read TGTGCCAGCAGCACCTCTAGCGGGGGGTACTACGAGCAGTACTTC. Translating it yields CASSTSSGGYYEQYF. The entire variable domain, with the rest obtained from reference TRBV7-8 and TRBJ2-7, is as follows: GAGVSQSPRYKVAKRGQDVALRCDPISGHVSLFWYQQALGQGPEFLTYFQNEAQLDKSGLPSDRFFAERPEGSVSTLKIQRTQQEDSAVYLCASSTSSGGYYEQYFGPGTRLTVT.

The V and J genes are TRBV20-1 and TRBJ2-1; TRBD2 is a possible D gene (7 bases). Per germline, CDR1 DFQATT and CDR2 SNEGSKA (reference sequence). Trimming left V 3 bases short and J 12 bases short, with 12 bases between. The CDR3 is 11 residues long. This CDR3 reads CSASWGGRQFF. CDR3 sequence (DNA): TGCAGTGCTAGTTGGGGGGGCAGGCAGTTCTTC.

The V and J genes are TRBV6-5 and TRBJ1-6; D call uncertain. Germline CDR1 and CDR2: MNHEY and SVGAGI. The CDR3 has 14 amino acids. The V end lost 5 bases, the J end lost 8 bases, and 13 bases lay between the germline ends. For the CDR3, the DNA is TGTGCCAGCAGTGCCCGGGAAACGGATTCACCCCTCCACTTT. Amino acids: CASSARETDSPLHF.

This chain links TRBV9 with TRBJ2-1, with 12 bases lining up with TRBD2. CDR3 length: 17 amino acids. J lost 2 bases, V lost 0 bases, and 3 bases had no gene match. Germline V CDR1 and CDR2: SGDLS, YYNGEE. The CDR3 DNA is TGTGCCAGCAGCGTAGGCCCTAGCGGGGGGGCCTACAATGAGCAGTTCTTC. It is translated as CASSVGPSGGAYNEQFF. The whole variable domain, remainder taken from reference TRBV9 and TRBJ2-1, is DSGVTQTPKHLITATGQRVTLRCSPRSGDLSVYWYQQSLDQGLQFLIQYYNGEERAKGNILERFSAQQFPDLHSELNLSSLELGDSALYFCASSVGPSGGAYNEQFFGPGTRLTVL.

The rearrangement links TRBV5-4 to TRBJ1-2; D is ambiguous. Trimming removed 1 base from V and 7 bases from J, with 11 bases in between. This CDR3 comprises 13 residues. Germline CDR1 is SGHNT and CDR2 is YYREEE (reference sequence). The CDR3 sequence is CASSLPGRVGYTF. As DNA, the CDR3 is TGTGCCAGCAGCTTGCCGGGAAGGGTTGGCTACACCTTC.

This chain links TRBV19 with TRBJ2-1; TRBD2 agrees at 12 bases. Germline values: CDR1 LNHDA, CDR2 SQIVND (reference sequence). This CDR3 has 15 residues. V dropped 5 bases and J dropped 7; count of bases not matched to a gene: 6. Written as DNA, the CDR3 is TGTGCCAGTAGTGCGACTAGCGGGAGCTGGAATGAGCAGTTCTTC. This gives the protein CASSATSGSWNEQFF.

V gene TRBV11-2 combines with J gene TRBJ2-4; TRBD1 matches 8 bases. The J segment lost 6 bases and the V segment lost 5 bases, leaving 3 bases of the junction unmatched. The germline CDR1 and CDR2 sequences are SGHAT and FQNNGV. The CDR3 has 13 residues. The CDR3 region is CASSTGQGNIQYF. The DNA for the CDR3 is TGTGCCAGCAGCACCGGACAGGGAAACATTCAGTACTTC.

The rearrangement links TRBV19 to TRBJ1-4, with D uncertain. Trimming stripped 3 bases from V and 8 bases from J, with 19 bases between. Germline V gene lookup returns CDR1 LNHDA and CDR2 SQIVND (reference sequence). The CDR3 is 16 residues long. CDR3 loop: CASSIAYFARREKLFF. CDR3 in DNA: TGTGCCAGTAGTATCGCTTATTTCGCCCGGAGGGAAAAACTGTTTTTT.